This T cell receptor (beta chain) was retrieved from a study of post-analysis software for immune sequencing data. Notes on the study in general: About 5 TRBV segments appeared more often in patients than in controls, and TRBV5-6, TRBV5-1 and TRBV20-1 were among these.

Unique molecular identifiers had been added to the TCR beta cDNA libraries. TCRdb independently ran MiXCR on the PCR reads; one entry per CDR3 protein. The data hold roughly 650,000 distinct CDR3 sequences, with approximately 59% observed a single time. Points on this clonotype: As yet, its antigen is unknown.

The germline CDR1 and CDR2 sequences are GTSNPN and SVGIG (reference sequence). With 2 bases removed from V and 4 bases from J, the gap between germline ends came to 10 bases. This CDR3 comprises 13 residues. This TCR derives from a girl aged 2-10 years with multiple sclerosis. The gene calls are TRBV30 and TRBJ2-3; no reliable D call. The source material was blood. CDR3 region: CAWSPSNADTQYF. CDR3 DNA sequence: TGTGCCTGGAGTCCATCAAACGCAGATACGCAGTATTTT.